This TCR beta chain was recorded in a study of blood T cells in healthy people across ages. This CDR3 is built from 18 residues. V shed 4 bases and J 0 bases; nucleotides not matched to a gene: 10. The germline V gene has CDR1 SGHRS and CDR2 YFSETQ. Sample-barcoded 5' priming and a J-beta primer mix drove a second PCR of 7 to 11 cycles. MiXCR was run by TCRdb on the 5' RACE reads, yielding one entry per CDR3 protein. The table includes approximately 790,000 distinct CDR3 sequences, approximately 59% detected once. The V and J genes are TRBV5-1 and TRBJ2-6; 7 bases match TRBD1. The sequence derives from a young man in good health. Input material: blood. CDR3 sequence: CASSRTQGVLSGANVLTF. CDR3 DNA sequence: TGCGCCAGCAGCCGGACTCAGGGGGTGCTCTCTGGGGCCAACGTCCTGACTTTC. Looking up the rest from reference TRBV5-1 and TRBJ2-6 gives the full variable domain: KAGVTQTPRYLIKTRGQQVTLSCSPISGHRSVSWYQQTPGQGLQFLFEYFSETQRNKGNFPGRFSGRQFSNSRSEMNVSTLELGDSALYLCASSRTQGVLSGANVLTFGAGSRLTVL.